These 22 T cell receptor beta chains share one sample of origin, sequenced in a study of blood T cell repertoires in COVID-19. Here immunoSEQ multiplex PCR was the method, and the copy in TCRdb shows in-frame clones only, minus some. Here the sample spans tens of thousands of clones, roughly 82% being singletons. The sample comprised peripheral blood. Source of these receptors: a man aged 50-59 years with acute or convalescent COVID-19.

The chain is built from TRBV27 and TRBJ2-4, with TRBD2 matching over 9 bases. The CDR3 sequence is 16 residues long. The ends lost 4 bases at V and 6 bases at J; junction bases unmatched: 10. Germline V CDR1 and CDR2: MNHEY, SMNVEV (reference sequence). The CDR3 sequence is CASSSSAGGRVNIQYF. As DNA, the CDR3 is TGTGCCAGCAGTTCCTCCGCGGGCGGGAGGGTAAACATTCAGTACTTC.

CDR3 DNA: TGCGCCAGCAGCTTAACAGGGGTGAGCGGGAACACTGAAGCTTTCTTT. It yields the protein CASSLTGVSGNTEAFF. The chain employs TRBV5-1 and TRBJ1-1; 7 positions match TRBD1. The V segment lost 2 bases and the J segment 1 base; nucleotides outside the gene matches: 8. Germline V CDR1 and CDR2: SGHRS, YFSETQ. This CDR3 contains 16 residues.

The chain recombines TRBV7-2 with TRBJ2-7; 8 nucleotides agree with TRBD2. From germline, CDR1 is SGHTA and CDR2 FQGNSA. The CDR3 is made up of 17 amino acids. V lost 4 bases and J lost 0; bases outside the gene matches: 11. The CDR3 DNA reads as TGTGCCAGCAGCTCACTCGGGAGCGGGGGCAGCTCCTACGAGCAGTACTTC. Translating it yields CASSSLGSGGSSYEQYF.

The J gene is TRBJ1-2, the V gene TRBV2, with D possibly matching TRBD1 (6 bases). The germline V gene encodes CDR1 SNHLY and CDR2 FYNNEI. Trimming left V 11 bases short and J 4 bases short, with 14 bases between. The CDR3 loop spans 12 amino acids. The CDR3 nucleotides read TGTGCCGGCTCAGGGGATGCCTATGGCTACACCTTC. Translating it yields CAGSGDAYGYTF.

This CDR3 reads CASKPRGGGSAEQFF. The CDR3 nucleotides are TGTGCCAGCAAACCCCGCGGGGGGGGTAGCGCTGAGCAGTTCTTC. The chain employs TRBV7-2 and TRBJ2-1, with TRBD2 matching over 9 bases. Trimming cost V 7 bases and J 9 bases; bases outside gene matches: 13. This CDR3 has 15 amino acids. The germline V gene has CDR1 SGHTA and CDR2 FQGNSA.

CDR3 DNA sequence: TGTGCCAGCAGCTCAGCCGGAGGGGGGGCCCGGTCGTATTTT. Residues: CASSSAGGGARSYF. The chain uses TRBV7-9 and TRBJ2-3, with D perhaps matching TRBD2 (7 bases). Germline V gives CDR1 SEHNR, CDR2 FQNEAQ (reference sequence). V was pared by 4 bases and J by 14 bases, with 22 bases between. The CDR3 is 14 residues long.

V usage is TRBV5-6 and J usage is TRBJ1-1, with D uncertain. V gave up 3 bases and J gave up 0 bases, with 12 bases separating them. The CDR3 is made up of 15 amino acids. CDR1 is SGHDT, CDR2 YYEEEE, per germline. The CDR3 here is CASSSGVSMNTEAFF. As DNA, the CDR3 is TGTGCCAGCAGCTCGGGAGTGTCTATGAACACTGAAGCTTTCTTT.

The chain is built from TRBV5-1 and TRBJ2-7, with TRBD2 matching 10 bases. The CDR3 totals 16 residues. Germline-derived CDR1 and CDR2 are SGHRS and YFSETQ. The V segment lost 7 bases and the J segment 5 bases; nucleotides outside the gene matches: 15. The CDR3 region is CASGIAGGYKSDEQYF. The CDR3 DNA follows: TGCGCCAGCGGAATAGCGGGAGGTTATAAATCGGACGAGCAGTACTTC.

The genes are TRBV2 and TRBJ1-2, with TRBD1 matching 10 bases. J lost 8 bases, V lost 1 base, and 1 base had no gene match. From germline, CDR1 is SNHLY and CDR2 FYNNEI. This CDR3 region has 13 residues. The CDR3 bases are TGTGCCAGCAGTGAAGGACAGGGGGCAGGCTACACCTTC. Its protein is CASSEGQGAGYTF.

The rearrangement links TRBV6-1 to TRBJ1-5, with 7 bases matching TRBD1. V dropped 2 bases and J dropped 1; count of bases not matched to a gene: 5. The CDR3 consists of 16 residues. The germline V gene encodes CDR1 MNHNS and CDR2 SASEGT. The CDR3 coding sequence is TGTGCCAGCAGTGAATTAGGGGGCGGGAGCAATCAGCCCCAGCATTTT. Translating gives CASSELGGGSNQPQHF.

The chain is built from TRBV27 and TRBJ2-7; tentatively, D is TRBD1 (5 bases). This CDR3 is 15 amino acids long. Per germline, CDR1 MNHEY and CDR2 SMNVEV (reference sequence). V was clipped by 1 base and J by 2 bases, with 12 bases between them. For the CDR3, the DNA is TGTGCCAGCAGTTTATTGGGTAGGGGCACCTACGAGCAGTACTTC. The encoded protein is CASSLLGRGTYEQYF.

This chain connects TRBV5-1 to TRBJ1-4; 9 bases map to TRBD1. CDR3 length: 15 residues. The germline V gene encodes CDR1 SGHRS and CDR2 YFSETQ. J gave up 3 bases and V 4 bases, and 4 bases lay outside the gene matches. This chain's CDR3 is CASSRQGDPNEKLFF. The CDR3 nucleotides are TGCGCCAGCAGCCGACAGGGGGACCCTAATGAAAAACTGTTTTTT.

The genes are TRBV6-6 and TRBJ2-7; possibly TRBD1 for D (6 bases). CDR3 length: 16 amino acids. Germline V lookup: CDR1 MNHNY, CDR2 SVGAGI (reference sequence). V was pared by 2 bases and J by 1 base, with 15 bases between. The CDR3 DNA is TGTGCCAGCAGTTACGTACACCGGGACATATCCTACGAGCAGTACTTC. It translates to CASSYVHRDISYEQYF.

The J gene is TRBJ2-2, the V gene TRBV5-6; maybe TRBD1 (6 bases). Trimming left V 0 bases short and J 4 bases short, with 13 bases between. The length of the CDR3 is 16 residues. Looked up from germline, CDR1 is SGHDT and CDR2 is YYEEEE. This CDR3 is CASSLVSTGGTGELFF. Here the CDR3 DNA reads TGTGCCAGCAGCTTGGTCTCGACAGGTGGCACCGGGGAGCTGTTTTTT.

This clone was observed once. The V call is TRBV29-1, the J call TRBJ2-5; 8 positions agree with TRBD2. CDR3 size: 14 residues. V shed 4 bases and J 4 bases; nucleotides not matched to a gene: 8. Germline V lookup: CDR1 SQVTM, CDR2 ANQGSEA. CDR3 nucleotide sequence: TGCAGCGTTGCTGCCGGGGGGGCCGGAGAGACCCAGTACTTC. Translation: CSVAAGGAGETQYF.

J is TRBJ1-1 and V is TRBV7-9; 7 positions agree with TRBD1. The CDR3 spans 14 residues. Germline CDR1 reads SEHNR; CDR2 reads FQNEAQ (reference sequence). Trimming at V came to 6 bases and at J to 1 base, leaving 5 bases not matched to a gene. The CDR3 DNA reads TGTGCCAGCAGACCTACAGGGGCGAACACTGAAGCTTTCTTT. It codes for CASRPTGANTEAFF.

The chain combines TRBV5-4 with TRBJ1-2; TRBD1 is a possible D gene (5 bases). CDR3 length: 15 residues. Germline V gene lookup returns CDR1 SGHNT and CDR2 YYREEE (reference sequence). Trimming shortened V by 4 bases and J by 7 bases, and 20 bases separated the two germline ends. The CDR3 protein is CASSRKGREGSGYTF. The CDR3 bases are TGTGCCAGCAGCCGTAAAGGCAGGGAAGGGTCTGGCTACACCTTC.

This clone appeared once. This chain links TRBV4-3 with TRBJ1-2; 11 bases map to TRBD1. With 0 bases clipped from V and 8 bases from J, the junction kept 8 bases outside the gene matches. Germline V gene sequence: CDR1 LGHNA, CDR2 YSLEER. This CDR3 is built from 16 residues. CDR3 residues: CASSQDPGTGGVGYTF. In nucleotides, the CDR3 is TGCGCCAGCAGCCAAGACCCCGGGACAGGGGGTGTCGGCTACACCTTC.

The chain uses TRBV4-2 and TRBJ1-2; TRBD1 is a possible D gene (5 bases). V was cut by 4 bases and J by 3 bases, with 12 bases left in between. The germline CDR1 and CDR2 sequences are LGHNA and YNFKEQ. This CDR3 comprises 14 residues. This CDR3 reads CASSPGAGDYGYTF. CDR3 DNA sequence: TGTGCCAGCAGCCCTGGGGCAGGCGACTATGGCTACACCTTC.

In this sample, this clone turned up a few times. Here the CDR3 reads CASSFPGLAGGELFF. The CDR3 DNA sequence: TGTGCCAGCAGCTTCCCGGGACTAGCGGGGGGGGAGCTGTTTTTT. The rearrangement links TRBV7-6 to TRBJ2-2; 13 bases map to TRBD2. Germline CDR1 and CDR2: SGHVS and FNYEAQ. The ends lost 3 bases at V and 8 bases at J; junction bases unmatched: 3. The CDR3 totals 15 residues.

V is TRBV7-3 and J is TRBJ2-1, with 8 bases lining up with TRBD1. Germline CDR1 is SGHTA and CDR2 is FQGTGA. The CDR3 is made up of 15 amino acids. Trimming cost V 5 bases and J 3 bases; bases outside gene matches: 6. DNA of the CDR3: TGTGCCAGCAGCCCGCACAGGGGGAACTACAATGAGCAGTTCTTC. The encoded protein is CASSPHRGNYNEQFF. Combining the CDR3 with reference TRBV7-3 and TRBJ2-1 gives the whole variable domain GAGVSQTPSNKVTEKGKYVELRCDPISGHTALYWYRQSLGQGPEFLIYFQGTGAADDSGLPNDRFFAVRPEGSVSTLKIQRTERGDSAVYLCASSPHRGNYNEQFFGPGTRLTVL.

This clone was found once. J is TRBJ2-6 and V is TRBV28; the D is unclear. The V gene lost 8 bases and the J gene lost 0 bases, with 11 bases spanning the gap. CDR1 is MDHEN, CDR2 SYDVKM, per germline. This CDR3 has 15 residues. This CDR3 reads CASFAASSGANVLTF. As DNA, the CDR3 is TGTGCCAGCTTCGCCGCCAGCTCTGGGGCCAACGTCCTGACTTTC.